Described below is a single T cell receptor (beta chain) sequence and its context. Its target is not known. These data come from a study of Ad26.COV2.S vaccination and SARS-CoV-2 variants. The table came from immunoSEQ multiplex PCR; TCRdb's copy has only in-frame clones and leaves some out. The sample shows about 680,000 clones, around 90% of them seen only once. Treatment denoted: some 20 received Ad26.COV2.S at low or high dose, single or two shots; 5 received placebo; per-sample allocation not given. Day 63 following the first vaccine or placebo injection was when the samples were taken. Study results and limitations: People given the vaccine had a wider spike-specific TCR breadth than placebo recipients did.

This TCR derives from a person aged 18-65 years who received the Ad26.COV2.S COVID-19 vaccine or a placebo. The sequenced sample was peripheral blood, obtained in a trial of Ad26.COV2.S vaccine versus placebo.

The CDR3, as DNA: TGTGCCAGCAGCTTGGCCAGTGGGCTACGGGAAAAACTGTTTTTT. Its protein product is CASSLASGLREKLFF. This chain connects TRBV5-6 to TRBJ1-4, with D uncertain. V dropped 0 bases and J dropped 8 bases, with 14 bases sitting between them. From germline, CDR1 is SGHDT and CDR2 YYEEEE. The CDR3 has 15 amino acids.